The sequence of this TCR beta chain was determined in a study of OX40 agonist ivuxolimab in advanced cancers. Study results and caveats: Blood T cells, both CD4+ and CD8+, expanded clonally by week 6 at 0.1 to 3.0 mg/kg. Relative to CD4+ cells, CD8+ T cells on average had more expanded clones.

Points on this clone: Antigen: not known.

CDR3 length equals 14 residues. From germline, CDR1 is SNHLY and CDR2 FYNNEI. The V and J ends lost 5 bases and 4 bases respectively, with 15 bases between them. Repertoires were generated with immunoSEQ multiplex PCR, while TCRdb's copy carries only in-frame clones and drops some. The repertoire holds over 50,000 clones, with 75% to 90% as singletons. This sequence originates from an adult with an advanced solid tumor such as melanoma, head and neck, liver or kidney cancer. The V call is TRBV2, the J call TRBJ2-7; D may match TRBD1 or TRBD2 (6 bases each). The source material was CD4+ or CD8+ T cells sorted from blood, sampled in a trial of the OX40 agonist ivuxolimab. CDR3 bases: TGTGCCAGCAGTCTTCCGGGGGCAAATTACGAGCAGTACTTC. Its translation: CASSLPGANYEQYF.